This T cell receptor (beta chain) came from a study of T cells in Graves' hyperthyroidism and ophthalmopathy. Findings and limits, study-wide: A model using 13 V-J features told ophthalmopathy apart from stable hyperthyroidism. With a median lead of roughly 6.8 months before onset, the model predicted ophthalmopathy.

TCR beta CDR3 regions were amplified from RNA transcripts. Carried out on the TCR CDR3, a first-round RT-PCR used the HTBI primer set. TCRdb reprocessed the multiplex PCR reads via MiXCR and lists one record per CDR3 protein. This table holds around 690,000 distinct CDR3 sequences, roughly 17% found once. The sample holds a few counts of this clonotype. Its cognate antigen is unknown. The germline gives CDR1 LGHDT, CDR2 YNNKEL (reference sequence). Trimming shortened V by 1 base and J by 6 bases, and 10 bases separated the two germline ends. This CDR3 is 14 amino acids long. Sample: blood. The V and J genes are TRBV3-1 and TRBJ1-5, with D perhaps TRBD1 (6 bases). The source of this sequence is a man in his forties or fifties with Graves' hyperthyroidism. The CDR3 here is CASSQGTGFQPQHF. As DNA, the CDR3 is TGTGCCAGCAGCCAAGGTACAGGGTTTCAGCCCCAGCATTTT.